The 21 T cell receptor beta chains below were found in one sample sequenced in a study of beta chain features in type 1 diabetes. Study-level findings and limits: People with Type 1 diabetes carried modestly yet significantly shorter TCRB CDR3s in all four CD4+ subsets.

Their target antigens are unknown. Isolated RNA was reverse transcribed in full, so expressed TCRB transcripts were sequenced. Libraries were prepared by immunoSEQ multiplex PCR; TCRdb keeps only in-frame clonotypes and omits some of them. Among roughly 260,000 clones, 11% were seen once, and the ten largest hold around 0.018%. The specimen was naive CD4+ T cells from blood. The receptors derive from a man under 40 with type 1 diabetes.

This sequence joins TRBV2 and TRBJ2-1; D possibly corresponds to TRBD1 (6 bases). Germline CDR1 reads SNHLY; CDR2 reads FYNNEI. V lost 6 bases and J 9 bases, leaving 24 bases between the germline ends. CDR3 size: 16 residues. Here the CDR3 DNA reads TGTGCCAGCAGATACCAGAGGACGGAAGAAGGGGGTGAGCAGTTCTTC. Amino acid sequence: CASRYQRTEEGGEQFF. The full variable domain, in which reference TRBV2 and TRBJ2-1 provide the parts outside the CDR3, is EPEVTQTPSHQVTQMGQEVILRCVPISNHLYFYWYRQILGQKVEFLVSFYNNEISEKSEIFDDQFSVERPDGSNFTLKIRSTKLEDSAMYFCASRYQRTEEGGEQFFGPGTRLTVL.

The gene calls are TRBV5-1 and TRBJ2-3; 8 bases are a match to TRBD1. The CDR3 extends over 15 amino acids. The V gene's germline CDR1 is SGHRS and CDR2 YFSETQ. V gave up 4 bases and J gave up 5 bases; unmatched junction bases: 9. CDR3 region: CASSMGQAKGDTQYF. The CDR3 coding sequence is TGCGCCAGCAGCATGGGACAGGCCAAGGGAGATACGCAGTATTTT.

The V call is TRBV4-2, the J call TRBJ1-2; the D gene is possibly TRBD1 (6 bases). V was clipped by 4 bases and J by 0 bases, with 15 bases between them. The germline gives CDR1 LGHNA, CDR2 YNFKEQ. There are 16 residues in the CDR3. The CDR3 DNA is TGTGCCAGCAGCCGAACATGGACAGAAGCTAACTATGGCTACACCTTC. Translated: CASSRTWTEANYGYTF.

The J gene is TRBJ2-3, the V gene TRBV11-2; perhaps TRBD2 as D (5 bases). CDR1 and CDR2 from the germline V gene are SGHAT and FQNNGV. CDR3 length equals 14 residues. V lost 5 bases and J lost 4, with 13 bases in between. Written as DNA, the CDR3 is TGTGCCAGCAGCCCGTCGAGGGCCGCAGATACGCAGTATTTT. This encodes CASSPSRAADTQYF.

The V gene is TRBV12-5, the J gene TRBJ2-1; maybe TRBD2 (5 bases). CDR3 size: 13 residues. Germline V CDR1 and CDR2: LGHNT, FRNRAP. Trimming shortened V by 5 bases and J by 10 bases, and 15 bases separated the two germline ends. CDR3 protein: CASGQRGLGEQFF. CDR3 in DNA: TGTGCTAGTGGTCAACGGGGTTTAGGCGAGCAGTTCTTC.

The chain combines TRBV10-3 with TRBJ2-4; maybe TRBD2 (7 bases). In germline, CDR1 is ENHRY, CDR2 SYGVKD. CDR3 size: 14 residues. Trimming took off 4 bases at V and 6 bases at J, with 13 bases between the two ends. CDR3 region: CAISVQGGGNIQYF. The CDR3 DNA reads as TGTGCCATCAGTGTACAGGGAGGGGGAAACATTCAGTACTTC.

The chain couples TRBV27 to TRBJ2-7, with D hard to call. Between the trimmed V and J ends, which lost 2 bases and 3 bases, there was a span of 11 bases. The CDR3 is 14 residues long. CDR1 is MNHEY and CDR2 is SMNVEV in the germline V gene (reference sequence). The CDR3 sequence is CASSLKWSSYEQYF. The CDR3 DNA is TGTGCCAGCAGTTTAAAATGGAGCAGCTACGAGCAGTACTTC.

This clone was counted only a few times. The V call is TRBV7-2, the J call TRBJ1-1; D is possibly TRBD1 (5 bases). There are 14 residues in the CDR3. Between the trimmed V and J ends, which lost 0 bases and 5 bases, there was a span of 10 bases. Looked up from germline, CDR1 is SGHTA and CDR2 is FQGNSA. CDR3 region: CASSLAPGWTEAFF. DNA for the CDR3: TGTGCCAGCAGCTTAGCCCCAGGGTGGACTGAAGCTTTCTTT.

This clone was counted a few times. This chain joins TRBV7-2 and TRBJ2-1, with 7 bases identical to TRBD2. The CDR3 sequence is 16 residues long. The ends lost 6 bases at V and 0 bases at J; junction bases unmatched: 8. Germline CDR1 SGHTA, CDR2 FQGNSA. CDR3 sequence reads: CASSPGLSSSYNEQFF. The CDR3 coding sequence is TGTGCCAGCAGTCCGGGACTAAGTAGCTCCTACAATGAGCAGTTCTTC.

This clone was detected only a few times. The chain uses TRBV28 and TRBJ2-7; 9 bases are a match to TRBD2. The CDR3 spans 15 residues. Germline CDR1 and CDR2: MDHEN and SYDVKM. Unmatched junction bases numbered 14, after V lost 10 bases and J lost 4 bases. CDR3 in amino acids: CATREGSGGLYEQYF. The DNA for the CDR3 is TGTGCCACCAGAGAGGGTAGCGGGGGTTTGTACGAGCAGTACTTC.

A few counts support this clone. The chain couples TRBV13 to TRBJ2-3; 9 bases line up with TRBD1. Looked up from germline, CDR1 is PRHDT and CDR2 is FYEKMQ (reference sequence). The length of the CDR3 is 15 residues. With V trimmed by 4 bases and J by 4 bases, 6 bases remained unmatched. This CDR3 is CASSSQGAEADTQYF. The CDR3 region has the DNA TGTGCCAGCAGCTCACAGGGGGCAGAGGCAGATACGCAGTATTTT. The full variable domain, with the rest looked up from reference TRBV13 and TRBJ2-3, is AAGVIQSPRHLIKEKRETATLKCYPIPRHDTVYWYQQGPGQDPQFLISFYEKMQSDKGSIPDRFSAQQFSDYHSELNMSSLELGDSALYFCASSSQGAEADTQYFGPGTRLTVL.

The sample holds a few counts of this clone. The rearrangement uses TRBV7-9 and TRBJ2-7; 8 positions agree with TRBD1. Germline V gene lookup returns CDR1 SEHNR and CDR2 FQNEAQ (reference sequence). Trimming cost V 5 bases and J 5 bases; bases outside gene matches: 8. This CDR3 is 14 amino acids long. The CDR3 spells CASSRPDRANEQYF. In nucleotides, the CDR3 is TGTGCCAGCAGCCGACCGGACAGGGCCAACGAGCAGTACTTC.

The V gene is TRBV29-1, the J gene TRBJ2-7; 8 bases are shared with TRBD1. Germline V lookup: CDR1 SQVTM, CDR2 ANQGSEA. The CDR3 extends over 13 amino acids. Trimming at V came to 2 bases and at J to 3 bases, leaving 3 bases not matched to a gene. CDR3 in DNA: TGCAGCGTTGAATTCGACAGGGGCTACGAGCAGTACTTC. Translated: CSVEFDRGYEQYF.

In its sample, this clone was seen a few times. The CDR3 DNA reads as TGCAGTGCTAGCCCTAACCGCATTCAGTACTTC. It yields the protein CSASPNRIQYF. V and J are TRBV20-1 and TRBJ2-4; D remains unclear. With 3 bases removed from V and 9 bases from J, the gap between germline ends came to 9 bases. CDR1 and CDR2 from the germline V gene are DFQATT and SNEGSKA (reference sequence). The CDR3 covers 11 residues.

This clone was counted a few times. This chain connects TRBV6-5 to TRBJ1-5; a weak D match, TRBD1 (6 bases). V was pared by 6 bases and J by 0 bases, with 9 bases between. This CDR3 comprises 14 residues. Germline assignment: CDR1 MNHEY and CDR2 SVGAGI. The CDR3 DNA sequence: TGTGCCAGCAGCAGGACAGTTAGCAATCAGCCCCAGCATTTT. It codes for CASSRTVSNQPQHF.

The V call is TRBV19, the J call TRBJ2-2; D is undetermined. Trimming shortened V by 5 bases and J by 2 bases, and 9 bases separated the two germline ends. The CDR3 contains 14 residues. Germline-derived CDR1 and CDR2 are LNHDA and SQIVND (reference sequence). CDR3: CASSPRLNTGELFF. CDR3 DNA: TGTGCCAGTAGTCCCAGATTAAACACCGGGGAGCTGTTTTTT.

The V gene is TRBV28, the J gene TRBJ2-7, with 7 bases identical to TRBD2. Germline CDR1 MDHEN, CDR2 SYDVKM. The trim removed 4 bases at V and 1 base at J, leaving 7 bases unmatched. This CDR3 is 15 amino acids long. The CDR3 sequence: CASSSPSGSSYEQYF. CDR3 DNA sequence: TGTGCCAGCAGTTCCCCTAGCGGTTCATCCTACGAGCAGTACTTC.

This chain links TRBV28 with TRBJ1-5, with TRBD1 identical over 7 bases. Germline V gives CDR1 MDHEN, CDR2 SYDVKM. The CDR3 has 13 residues. Germline trimming cut 8 bases from V and 6 bases from J; bases unmatched to any gene: 7. The CDR3 region is CASSGTETQPQHF. The CDR3, as DNA: TGTGCCAGCTCAGGGACAGAAACTCAGCCCCAGCATTTT.

This clone was counted between two and nine times. The chain couples TRBV28 to TRBJ2-1, with 8 bases that match TRBD2. Germline CDR1 is MDHEN and CDR2 is SYDVKM. The trim removed 6 bases at V and 0 bases at J, leaving 4 bases unmatched. This CDR3 is built from 15 residues. The chain's CDR3 is CASSHGTSSYNEQFF. The DNA of the CDR3 is TGTGCCAGCAGCCACGGGACTAGCTCCTACAATGAGCAGTTCTTC.

The chain couples TRBV4-2 to TRBJ2-5, with TRBD1 as a possible D gene (6 bases). CDR1 is LGHNA, CDR2 YNFKEQ, per germline. The CDR3 sequence is 15 residues long. The V end was cut by 0 bases, the J end by 4 bases, with 12 bases between. The CDR3 sequence is CASSQEQGTVETQYF. CDR3 nucleotide sequence: TGTGCCAGCAGCCAAGAACAGGGTACTGTAGAGACCCAGTACTTC.

This clone was seen only a few times. The genes are TRBV4-1 and TRBJ1-2; TRBD1 agrees at 8 bases. In germline, CDR1 is MGHRA, CDR2 YSYEKL. Germline trimming cut 5 bases from V and 2 bases from J; bases unmatched to any gene: 4. The CDR3 is 14 residues long. The CDR3 loop is CASSFWDRNYGYTF. Written as DNA, the CDR3 is TGCGCCAGCAGCTTTTGGGACAGGAACTATGGCTACACCTTC.